This TCR beta chain was sequenced for a study of early T cells in non-severe SARS-CoV-2 infection. As for the study in general: It was bulk RNA from unsorted whole blood that was sequenced, and the chains were unpaired.

Of note for this clonotype: Its target is not known. This could be a read error, since a much larger clone is one nucleotide away.

Study-wide points: CD4 and private specificities were missed by VDJdb matching, which favored anti-spike CD8 responses.

The CDR3 sequence is 14 residues long. From germline, CDR1 is SGHTA and CDR2 FQGNSA. Unique molecular identifier tags were affixed to discrete cDNA molecules. From the 5' RACE reads, TCRdb called clonotypes with MiXCR, one entry per CDR3 protein. This table has 43,000 or so distinct CDR3 sequences, almost 7.5% appearing once. This clonotype originated in an adult who was a healthcare worker with PCR-confirmed SARS-CoV-2 infection or an uninfected control (not recorded which). Sequenced: whole blood. The chain employs TRBV7-2 and TRBJ2-4; D is unresolved. CDR3 sequence reads: CACSLNWGGNIQYF. CDR3 nucleotides: TGTGCCTGCAGCTTAAATTGGGGTGGAAACATTCAGTACTTC.